Given below is one TCR beta chain in context. What it binds is unknown. The read ends 3 residues before the CDR3 terminus; that terminus is restored from the germline J gene. With 2 bases removed from V and 2 bases from J, the gap between germline ends came to 4 bases. The CDR3 runs to 14 residues. In germline, CDR1 is MDHEN, CDR2 SYDVKM. This specimen comes from a study of T cells in women clearing cervical HPV infection. About the study: Controls' single incident HPV16 infection cleared within 12 months without precancer. For cases, blood was sampled a median about 160 days after lesion detection, interquartile range about 90 to 200 days. Findings and caveats of the study: Cases and controls were distinguished at AUC 0.83 by richness and V genes.

TCRdb's table, derived via immunoSEQ multiplex PCR, lists solely in-frame clones and lacks some. Its clone listing holds tens of thousands of clones. The TCR was taken from a woman between 18 and 69 years old with a cervical HPV16 infection that either progressed to CIN3+ or cleared (not recorded which). The rearrangement joins TRBV28 to TRBJ2-6; D unresolved. Sequenced material: blood buffy coat. Partial CDR3 DNA: TGTGCCAGCAGTTTAAGGGCTGGGGCCAACGTC. Translating it yields CASSLRAGANV. The CDR3 in its entirety is CASSLRAGANVLTF.